This T cell receptor (beta chain) is from a study of T cells after yellow fever vaccination. The 5'RACE template-switching step produced TCR cDNA and added a universal primer site and UMIs. MiXCR, run by TCRdb on the 5' RACE reads, gives a single entry per CDR3 protein. Of around 330,000 distinct CDR3 sequences listed, about 3.5% are singletons. The CDR3 runs to 12 residues. The germline V gene has CDR1 LGHDT and CDR2 YNNKEL (reference sequence). Trimming cost V 3 bases and J 5 bases, with 5 bases left between them. In regard to this clonotype: What it binds is unknown.

Study-wide results and limits: In post-booster samples, most primary-vaccination clones reappeared (just under 98% CD4, about 90% CD8). The secondary response showed a weaker magnitude and a faster peak, day 5 versus 15. The presence of abundant clonotypes contaminating from the bulk population was possible in FACS-sorted repertoires.

This specimen consisted of PBMCs, obtained on the day of the yellow fever booster vaccination. The TCR was taken from a man younger than 30 who received the YFV17D yellow fever vaccine. The chain links TRBV3-1 to TRBJ2-1, with D uncertain. Written as DNA, the CDR3 is TGTGCCAGCAGCCATGAGCACAATGAGCAGTTCTTC. Protein sequence: CASSHEHNEQFF.